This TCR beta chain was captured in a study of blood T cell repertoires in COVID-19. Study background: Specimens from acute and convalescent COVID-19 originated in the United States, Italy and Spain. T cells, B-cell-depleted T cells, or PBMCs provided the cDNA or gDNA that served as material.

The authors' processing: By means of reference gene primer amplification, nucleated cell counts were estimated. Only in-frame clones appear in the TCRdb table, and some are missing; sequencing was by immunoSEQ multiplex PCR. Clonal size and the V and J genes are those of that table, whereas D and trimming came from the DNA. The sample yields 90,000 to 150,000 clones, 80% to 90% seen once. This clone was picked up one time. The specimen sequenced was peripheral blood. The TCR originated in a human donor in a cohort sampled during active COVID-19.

Written as DNA, the CDR3 is TGTGCCAGCAGTTACCGTACGCCGGGGGAGCAGTACTTC. Its protein product is CASSYRTPGEQYF. V usage is TRBV6-2 or TRBV6-3 and J usage is TRBJ2-7; weak D call: TRBD2 (5 bases). The CDR3 covers 13 residues. V lost 2 bases, J lost 7 bases, and 12 bases lay in between. CDR1 and CDR2 (germline): MNHEY, SVGEGT.